This T cell receptor (beta chain) stems from a study of blood T cell repertoires in COVID-19. The data were produced by immunoSEQ multiplex PCR, yet TCRdb's version contains in-frame clones alone and is incomplete. This sample has about 49,000 clones, with around nine tenths found just once. This CDR3 region has 16 residues. Trimming took off 1 base at V and 4 bases at J, with 15 bases between the two ends. From germline, CDR1 is SGHDT and CDR2 YYEEEE. This receptor was identified in a man older than 75 with acute or convalescent COVID-19. This sequence joins TRBV5-6 and TRBJ2-1, with D hard to call. The specimen sequenced was peripheral blood. Written as DNA, the CDR3 is TGTGCCAGCAGCTTGCGGATGTCTAGTGATTACAATGAGCAGTTCTTC. Translated, it gives CASSLRMSSDYNEQFF. The complete variable domain, with remaining parts taken from reference TRBV5-6 and TRBJ2-1, reads DAGVTQSPTHLIKTRGQQVTLRCSPKSGHDTVSWYQQALGQGPQFIFQYYEEEERQRGNFPDRFSGHQFPNYSSELNVNALLLGDSALYLCASSLRMSSDYNEQFFGPGTRLTVL.